The clone carrying this T cell receptor beta chain was counted a few times. This sample is part of a study of T cells in Graves' hyperthyroidism and ophthalmopathy. The CDR3 consists of 15 residues. With 3 bases removed from V and 5 bases from J, the gap between germline ends came to 15 bases. From germline, CDR1 is KGHDR and CDR2 SFDVKD. There were TCR beta CDR3 regions amplified from RNA transcripts. TCR CDR3 underwent first-round RT-PCR with the HTBI primer set. TCRdb reprocessed the multiplex PCR reads with MiXCR, giving one entry per CDR3 protein. The sample lists about 200,000 distinct CDR3 sequences; 17% were seen once.

The rearrangement joins TRBV24-1 to TRBJ2-5; D is unclear. Input material: blood. The receptor comes from a woman aged 45 to 65 with Graves' hyperthyroidism. The CDR3 coding sequence is TGTGCCACCAGTGATGCCAGACCTTCCCTGGAGACCCAGTACTTC. Translating it yields CATSDARPSLETQYF.